Detailed here is one T cell receptor beta chain. The data stem from a study of shared T cell receptors in the human thymus. Germline-derived CDR1 and CDR2 are SEHNR and FQNEAQ (reference sequence). This CDR3 spans 13 amino acids. With V trimmed by 4 bases and J by 8 bases, 4 bases remained unmatched. The method was immunoSEQ multiplex PCR; TCRdb's version includes in-frame clones alone and lacks a portion of them. The sample shows under 450,000 clones, just under 95% of them seen only once. This TCR came from a human donor. This chain joins TRBV7-9 and TRBJ2-1; 8 nucleotides line up with TRBD1. Sample: thymocytes. CDR3 sequence reads: CASSSDRDDEQFF. Here the CDR3 DNA reads TGTGCCAGCAGCTCGGACAGGGACGATGAGCAGTTCTTC. Using reference TRBV7-9 and TRBJ2-1 for the parts outside the CDR3, the full variable domain is DTGVSQNPRHKITKRGQNVTFRCDPISEHNRLYWYRQTLGQGPEFLTYFQNEAQLEKSRLLSDRFSAERPKGSFSTLEIQRTEQGDSAMYLCASSSDRDDEQFFGPGTRLTVL.